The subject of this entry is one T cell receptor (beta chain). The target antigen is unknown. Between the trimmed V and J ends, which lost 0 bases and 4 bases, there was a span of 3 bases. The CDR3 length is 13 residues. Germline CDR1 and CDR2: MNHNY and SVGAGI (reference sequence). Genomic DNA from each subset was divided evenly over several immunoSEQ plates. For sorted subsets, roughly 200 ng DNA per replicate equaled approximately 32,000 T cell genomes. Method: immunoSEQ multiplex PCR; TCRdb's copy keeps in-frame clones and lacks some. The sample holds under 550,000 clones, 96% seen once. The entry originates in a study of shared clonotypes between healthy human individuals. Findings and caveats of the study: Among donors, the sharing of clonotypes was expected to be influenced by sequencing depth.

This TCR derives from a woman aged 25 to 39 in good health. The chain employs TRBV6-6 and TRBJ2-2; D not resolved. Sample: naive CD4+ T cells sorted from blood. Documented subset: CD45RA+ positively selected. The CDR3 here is CASSYSTTGELFF. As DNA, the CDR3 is TGTGCCAGCAGTTACTCGACCACCGGGGAGCTGTTTTTT.